These 27 T cell receptor beta chains were all obtained from the same sample, sequenced in a study of blood T cell repertoires in COVID-19. Only in-frame clones appear in the TCRdb table, and some are missing; sequencing was by immunoSEQ multiplex PCR. The sample carries hundreds of thousands of clones, nearly 90% recorded once. The specimen sequenced was peripheral blood. All receptors come from a woman between 25 and 40 years old with acute or convalescent COVID-19.

The chain couples TRBV30 to TRBJ1-6, with D possibly matching TRBD1 (5 bases). The CDR3 spans 12 residues. Germline assignment: CDR1 GTSNPN and CDR2 SVGIG (reference sequence). The CDR3 here is CQGLRQNSPLHF. The DNA of the CDR3 is TGTCAGGGTTTACGGCAAAATTCACCCCTCCACTTT.

The genes are TRBV11-2 and TRBJ2-3, with D tentatively TRBD1 (6 bases). V lost 1 base and J lost 4, with 9 bases in between. CDR3 length: 14 residues. Germline CDR1 is SGHAT and CDR2 is FQNNGV. Here the CDR3 DNA reads TGTGCCAGCAGCTTAGTTCAGGGGTCAGATACGCAGTATTTT. Translation gives CASSLVQGSDTQYF.

The chain carries TRBV11-1 and TRBJ2-2; TRBD1 matches 11 bases. With 4 bases clipped from V and 7 bases from J, the junction kept 5 bases outside the gene matches. CDR3 length: 15 amino acids. Germline V gene sequence: CDR1 SGHAT, CDR2 FQDESV (reference sequence). This chain's CDR3 is CASSSDRGRHGELFF. Here the CDR3 DNA reads TGTGCCAGCAGCTCGGACAGGGGGCGGCACGGGGAGCTGTTTTTT.

The chain is built from TRBV5-1 and TRBJ1-1, with D possibly TRBD1 on 5 matching bases. Trimming removed 4 bases from V and 0 bases from J, with 13 bases in between. The CDR3 consists of 15 residues. Germline assignment: CDR1 SGHRS and CDR2 YFSETQ. The CDR3 bases are TGCGCCAGCAGCCTGACAGCCACTATGAACACTGAAGCTTTCTTT. It codes for CASSLTATMNTEAFF.

This chain connects TRBV7-2 to TRBJ2-1, with 10 bases matching TRBD2. CDR1 SGHTA and CDR2 FQGNSA come from the germline V gene. This CDR3 has 17 residues. V shed 1 base and J 7 bases; nucleotides not matched to a gene: 10. CDR3 nucleotide sequence: TGTGCCAGCAGCTTAGTCATGAGGCCTAGCGGGAGAAATGAGCAGTTCTTC. Translated, it gives CASSLVMRPSGRNEQFF.

The sample holds a few counts of this clone. This chain joins TRBV5-1 and TRBJ2-1; 10 bases agree with TRBD2. CDR1 SGHRS and CDR2 YFSETQ come from the germline V gene. The CDR3 totals 15 residues. V was pared by 3 bases and J by 0 bases, with 0 bases of the junction left unmatched. DNA for the CDR3: TGCGCCAGCAGCTCTAGCGGGAGCTCCTACAATGAGCAGTTCTTC. Translating it yields CASSSSGSSYNEQFF. Full variable domain (outside the CDR3, taken from reference TRBV5-1 and TRBJ2-1): KAGVTQTPRYLIKTRGQQVTLSCSPISGHRSVSWYQQTPGQGLQFLFEYFSETQRNKGNFPGRFSGRQFSNSRSEMNVSTLELGDSALYLCASSSSGSSYNEQFFGPGTRLTVL.

The CDR3 is CASSASGWPDTQYF. The CDR3 bases are TGTGCCAGCAGCGCATCGGGGTGGCCAGATACGCAGTATTTT. The gene calls are TRBV9 and TRBJ2-3; D is possibly TRBD2 (5 bases). There are 14 residues in the CDR3. Germline CDR1 and CDR2: SGDLS and YYNGEE. Trimming removed 3 bases at V and 4 bases at J, with 12 bases between.

The V gene is TRBV10-2, the J gene TRBJ2-7; 13 bases agree with TRBD2. J gave up 4 bases and V 5 bases, and 11 bases lay outside the gene matches. Germline V gives CDR1 WSHSY, CDR2 SAAADI. This CDR3 is 17 amino acids long. DNA of the CDR3: TGCGCCAGCAGTCTTACTTGGACTAGCGGGAGTCGGTACGAGCAGTACTTC. Amino acid sequence: CASSLTWTSGSRYEQYF.

V is TRBV14 and J is TRBJ2-7; 11 bases map to TRBD2. The CDR3 length is 15 residues. Germline V gene data show CDR1 as SGHDN and CDR2 as FVKESK. After removal of 3 bases from V and 5 bases from J, the junction contained 6 bases not matched to a gene. The CDR3 region has the DNA TGTGCCAGCAGCCAGATTGGGACTAGCGGCCACGAGCAGTACTTC. Translation gives CASSQIGTSGHEQYF.

This clone has just one count. The CDR3 coding sequence is TGTGCCAGCAGTTCCCGACAGGGCAATTCACCCCTCCACTTT. It is translated as CASSSRQGNSPLHF. V and J are TRBV6-1 and TRBJ1-6; TRBD1 matches 7 bases. Trimming at V came to 5 bases and at J to 7 bases, leaving 5 bases not matched to a gene. Germline CDR1 and CDR2: MNHNS and SASEGT. The CDR3 consists of 14 residues.

This sequence joins TRBV10-3 and TRBJ2-7, with 8 bases fitting TRBD1. Germline V CDR1 and CDR2: ENHRY, SYGVKD. V lost 10 bases to trimming and J lost 6 bases; unmatched junction nucleotides: 11. CDR3 length: 13 amino acids. The CDR3 DNA follows: TGTGCCACCGACGGGACAGGTGTTCTCGAGCAGTACTTC. It specifies CATDGTGVLEQYF.

The chain couples TRBV30 to TRBJ2-4; 11 bases match TRBD1. CDR1 and CDR2 from the germline V gene are GTSNPN and SVGIG (reference sequence). The V gene end was trimmed by 2 bases and the J gene end by 8 bases; junction bases not matched to a gene: 2. The CDR3 totals 13 residues. This CDR3 reads CAWSPDRGHIQYF. The CDR3, as DNA: TGTGCCTGGAGTCCGGACAGGGGGCACATTCAGTACTTC. Together with reference TRBV30 and TRBJ2-4, the CDR3 gives the full variable domain: SQTIHQWPATLVQPVGSPLSLECTVEGTSNPNLYWYRQAAGRGLQLLFYSVGIGQISSEVPQNLSASRPQDRQFILSSKKLLLSDSGFYLCAWSPDRGHIQYFGAGTRLSVL.

V gene TRBV19 combines with J gene TRBJ2-2, with D possibly being TRBD2 (5 bases). The CDR3 contains 12 residues. Germline CDR1 and CDR2: LNHDA and SQIVND (reference sequence). V lost 6 bases and J lost 8, with 10 bases in between. DNA of the CDR3: TGTGCCAGTAGAGTCCCGGGGGGGGAGCTGTTTTTT. Protein product: CASRVPGGELFF.

The chain is built from TRBV29-1 and TRBJ2-5, with D possibly being TRBD2 (6 bases). The CDR3 has 13 residues. The V end lost 6 bases, the J end lost 9 bases, and 20 bases lay between the germline ends. CDR1 is SQVTM and CDR2 is ANQGSEA in the germline V gene. CDR3: CSVGGPILMAQYF. DNA for the CDR3: TGCAGCGTCGGGGGACCCATCCTGATGGCCCAGTACTTC.

The V and J genes are TRBV4-3 and TRBJ2-3; no reliable D call. V was pared by 0 bases and J by 7 bases, with 8 bases between. Germline-derived CDR1 and CDR2 are LGHNA and YSLEER. This CDR3 has 13 amino acids. Here the CDR3 DNA reads TGCGCCAGCAGCCAAGATAATGGCCATACGCAGTATTTT. Encoded protein: CASSQDNGHTQYF.

The J gene is TRBJ2-7, the V gene TRBV30, with unresolved D. This CDR3 is built from 11 residues. CDR1 is GTSNPN, CDR2 SVGIG, per germline (reference sequence). V was clipped by 3 bases and J by 6 bases, with 9 bases between them. The CDR3 coding sequence is TGTGCCTGGAGCTCCCTCCTCGAGCAGTACTTC. It is translated as CAWSSLLEQYF.

V usage is TRBV27 and J usage is TRBJ1-1; D is unclear. Germline values: CDR1 MNHEY, CDR2 SMNVEV (reference sequence). The length of the CDR3 is 14 residues. Deletions cut 3 bases from V and 1 base from J, with 9 bases between. This CDR3 is CASSLSGGNTEAFF. The CDR3 DNA follows: TGTGCCAGCAGTTTGTCTGGCGGGAACACTGAAGCTTTCTTT.

The chain is built from TRBV7-3 and TRBJ2-3, with a possible D match to TRBD2 (5 bases). The V gene's germline CDR1 is SGHTA and CDR2 FQGTGA. V was clipped by 4 bases and J by 2 bases, with 10 bases between them. The CDR3 runs 14 residues. The CDR3 region has the DNA TGTGCCAGCAGCTCCGGGATAGCCACAGATACGCAGTATTTT. It translates to CASSSGIATDTQYF.

The chain combines TRBV7-8 with TRBJ2-3, with D possibly TRBD2 on 6 matching bases. The germline V and J ends were trimmed by 2 bases and 0 bases, with 18 bases remaining between them. CDR3 length equals 18 residues. Germline CDR1 SGHVS, CDR2 FQNEAQ. CDR3 coding DNA: TGTGCCAGCAGCTTACGTCCTAGCGCCACGTCAAGCACAGATACGCAGTATTTT. Its translation: CASSLRPSATSSTDTQYF.

This clone was counted once. This chain joins TRBV2 and TRBJ1-5; D not certain. CDR3 length equals 13 residues. CDR1 and CDR2 from the germline V gene are SNHLY and FYNNEI. The V end lost 5 bases, the J end lost 5 bases, and 10 bases lay between the germline ends. CDR3 amino acids: CASSWTEDQPQHF. For the CDR3, the DNA is TGTGCCAGCAGTTGGACTGAGGATCAGCCCCAGCATTTT.

The chain combines TRBV6-5 with TRBJ1-2, with 9 bases aligning to TRBD1. V dropped 6 bases and J dropped 4; count of bases not matched to a gene: 9. The CDR3 runs 15 residues. The germline gives CDR1 MNHEY, CDR2 SVGAGI. This chain's CDR3 is CASRPGTGRLYGYTF. The CDR3 DNA reads as TGTGCCAGCAGACCCGGGACAGGGAGGCTCTATGGCTACACCTTC.

There are a few counts of this clone. This chain connects TRBV4-3 to TRBJ1-1, with D possibly being TRBD1 (5 bases). Between the trimmed V and J ends, which lost 1 base and 3 bases, there was a span of 9 bases. The CDR3 runs 14 residues. The germline CDR1 and CDR2 sequences are LGHNA and YSLEER. The CDR3 here is CASSQGQGDTEAFF. CDR3 sequence (DNA): TGCGCCAGCAGCCAAGGCCAGGGCGACACTGAAGCTTTCTTT.

This chain connects TRBV10-3 to TRBJ2-5; 12 positions match TRBD2. The trim removed 6 bases at V and 5 bases at J, leaving 4 bases unmatched. The CDR3 contains 14 residues. Germline values: CDR1 ENHRY, CDR2 SYGVKD. The CDR3 region has the DNA TGTGCCATCAGGACTAGCGGGAGTGGCGAGACCCAGTACTTC. Amino acids: CAIRTSGSGETQYF.

V is TRBV11-2 and J is TRBJ2-5; maybe TRBD1 (6 bases). V lost 5 bases, J lost 2 bases, and 15 bases lay in between. The length of the CDR3 is 15 residues. Germline CDR1 SGHAT, CDR2 FQNNGV. The CDR3 DNA reads TGTGCCAGCAGCCTCTCGTCAGGGACACAAGAGACCCAGTACTTC. This translates into CASSLSSGTQETQYF.

The chain is built from TRBV5-1 and TRBJ2-3; D is uncertain. V shed 7 bases and J shed 0 bases, with 18 bases lying between them. Germline values: CDR1 SGHRS, CDR2 YFSETQ. This CDR3 spans 16 amino acids. The CDR3 protein is CASAPRVSPSTDTQYF. CDR3 coding DNA: TGCGCCAGCGCCCCACGGGTCAGCCCTAGCACAGATACGCAGTATTTT.

The rearrangement links TRBV2 to TRBJ2-2; weak D call: TRBD1 (6 bases). CDR1 and CDR2 (germline): SNHLY, FYNNEI. The CDR3 spans 15 residues. With 3 bases removed from V and 0 bases from J, the gap between germline ends came to 8 bases. In nucleotides, the CDR3 is TGTGCCAGCAGTGAGGGGACAACGAACACCGGGGAGCTGTTTTTT. This gives the protein CASSEGTTNTGELFF. Full variable domain (missing parts from reference TRBV2 and TRBJ2-2): EPEVTQTPSHQVTQMGQEVILRCVPISNHLYFYWYRQILGQKVEFLVSFYNNEISEKSEIFDDQFSVERPDGSNFTLKIRSTKLEDSAMYFCASSEGTTNTGELFFGEGSRLTVL.

This chain joins TRBV27 and TRBJ1-5, with D uncertain. V was shortened by 8 bases and J by 4 bases, with 9 bases between the two germline ends. CDR1 and CDR2 from the germline V gene are MNHEY and SMNVEV (reference sequence). CDR3 length: 12 amino acids. CDR3 nucleotides: TGTGCCAGCCGCACTCTGAATCAGCCCCAGCATTTT. The encoded protein is CASRTLNQPQHF.